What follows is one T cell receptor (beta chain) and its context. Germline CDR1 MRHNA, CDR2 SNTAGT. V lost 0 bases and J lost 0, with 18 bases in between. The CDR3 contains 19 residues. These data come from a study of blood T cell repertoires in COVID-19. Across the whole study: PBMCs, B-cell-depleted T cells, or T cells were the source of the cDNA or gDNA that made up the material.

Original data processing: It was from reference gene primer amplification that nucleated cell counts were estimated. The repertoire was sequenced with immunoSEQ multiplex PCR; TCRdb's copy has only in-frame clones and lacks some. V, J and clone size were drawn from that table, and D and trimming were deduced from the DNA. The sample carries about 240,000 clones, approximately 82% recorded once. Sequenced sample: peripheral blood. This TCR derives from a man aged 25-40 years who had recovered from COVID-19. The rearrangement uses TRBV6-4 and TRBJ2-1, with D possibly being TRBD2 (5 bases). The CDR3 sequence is CASSDSRRVGMSSYNEQFF. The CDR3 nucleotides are TGTGCCAGCAGTGACTCAAGGCGCGTCGGGATGAGCTCCTACAATGAGCAGTTCTTC.